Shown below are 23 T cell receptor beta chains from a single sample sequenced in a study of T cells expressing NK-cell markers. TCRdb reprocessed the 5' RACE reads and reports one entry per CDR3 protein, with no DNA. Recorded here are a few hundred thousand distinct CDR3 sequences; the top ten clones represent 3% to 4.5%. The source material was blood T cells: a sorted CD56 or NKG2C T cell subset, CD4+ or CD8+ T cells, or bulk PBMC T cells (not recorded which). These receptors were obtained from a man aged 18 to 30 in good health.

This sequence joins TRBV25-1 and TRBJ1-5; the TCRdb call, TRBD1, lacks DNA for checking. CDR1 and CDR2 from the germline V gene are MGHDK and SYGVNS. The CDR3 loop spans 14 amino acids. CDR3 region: CASIGGRNLQPQHF. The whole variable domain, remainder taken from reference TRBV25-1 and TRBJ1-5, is EADIYQTPRYLVIGTGKKITLECSQTMGHDKMYWYQQDPGMELHLIHYSYGVNSTEKGDLSSESTVSRIRTEHFPLTLESARPSHTSQYLCASIGGRNLQPQHFGDGTRLSIL.

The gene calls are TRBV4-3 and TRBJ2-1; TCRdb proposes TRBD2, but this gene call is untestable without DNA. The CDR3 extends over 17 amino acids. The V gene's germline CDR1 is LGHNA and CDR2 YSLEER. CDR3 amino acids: CASSQPGLAGGYNEQFF.

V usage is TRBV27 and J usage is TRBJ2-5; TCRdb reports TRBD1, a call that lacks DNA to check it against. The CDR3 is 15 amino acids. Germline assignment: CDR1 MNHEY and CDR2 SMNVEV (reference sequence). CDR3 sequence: CASSSVTGSTETQYF.

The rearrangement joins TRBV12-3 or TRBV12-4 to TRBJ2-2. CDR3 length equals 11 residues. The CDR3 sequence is CASSRGGELFF.

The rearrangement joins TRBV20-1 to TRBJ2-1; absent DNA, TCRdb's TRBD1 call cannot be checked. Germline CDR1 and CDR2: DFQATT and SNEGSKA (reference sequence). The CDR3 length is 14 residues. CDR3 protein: CSAPGQITYNEQFF.

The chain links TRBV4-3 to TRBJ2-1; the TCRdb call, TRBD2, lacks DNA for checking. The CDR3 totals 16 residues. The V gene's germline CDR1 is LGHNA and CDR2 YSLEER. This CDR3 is CASSQDLVGGRYEQFF.

The CDR3 here is CSARPGSGVDTQYF. The chain employs TRBV29-1 and TRBJ2-3; TCRdb names TRBD1, which stays unverified in the absence of DNA. The length of the CDR3 is 14 residues. Germline values: CDR1 SQVTM, CDR2 ANQGSEA.

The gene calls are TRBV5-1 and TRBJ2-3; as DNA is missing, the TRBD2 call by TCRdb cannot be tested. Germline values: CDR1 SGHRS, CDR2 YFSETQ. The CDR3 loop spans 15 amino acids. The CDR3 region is CASSYSGEALGTQYF. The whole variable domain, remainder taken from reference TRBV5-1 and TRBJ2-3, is KAGVTQTPRYLIKTRGQQVTLSCSPISGHRSVSWYQQTPGQGLQFLFEYFSETQRNKGNFPGRFSGRQFSNSRSEMNVSTLELGDSALYLCASSYSGEALGTQYFGPGTRLTVL.

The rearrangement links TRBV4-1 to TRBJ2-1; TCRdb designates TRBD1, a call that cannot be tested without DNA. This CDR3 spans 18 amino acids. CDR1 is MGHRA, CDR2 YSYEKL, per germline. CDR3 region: CASRGGDARRHSYNEQFF.

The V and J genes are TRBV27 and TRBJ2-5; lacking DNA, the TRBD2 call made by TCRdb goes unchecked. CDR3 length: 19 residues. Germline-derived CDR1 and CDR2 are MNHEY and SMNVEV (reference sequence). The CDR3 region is CASSANAGTSGRGGETQYF.

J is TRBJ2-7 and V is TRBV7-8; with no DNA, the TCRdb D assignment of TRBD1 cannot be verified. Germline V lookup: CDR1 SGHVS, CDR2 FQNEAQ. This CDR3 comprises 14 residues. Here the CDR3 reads CASSFGTGRGMEYF.

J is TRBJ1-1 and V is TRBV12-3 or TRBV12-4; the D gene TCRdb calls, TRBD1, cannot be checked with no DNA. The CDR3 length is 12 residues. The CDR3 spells CASSQTGVGAFF.

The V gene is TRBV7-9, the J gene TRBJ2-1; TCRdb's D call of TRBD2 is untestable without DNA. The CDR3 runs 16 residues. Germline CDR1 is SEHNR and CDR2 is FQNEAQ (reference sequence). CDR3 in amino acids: CASSPGSGVSGNEQFF.

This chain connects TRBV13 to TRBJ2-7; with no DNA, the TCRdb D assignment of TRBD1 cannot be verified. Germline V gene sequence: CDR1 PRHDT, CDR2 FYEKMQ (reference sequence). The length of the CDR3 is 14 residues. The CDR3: CASSPQGARIEQYF. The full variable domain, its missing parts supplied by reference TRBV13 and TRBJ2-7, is AAGVIQSPRHLIKEKRETATLKCYPIPRHDTVYWYQQGPGQDPQFLISFYEKMQSDKGSIPDRFSAQQFSDYHSELNMSSLELGDSALYFCASSPQGARIEQYFGPGTRLTVT.

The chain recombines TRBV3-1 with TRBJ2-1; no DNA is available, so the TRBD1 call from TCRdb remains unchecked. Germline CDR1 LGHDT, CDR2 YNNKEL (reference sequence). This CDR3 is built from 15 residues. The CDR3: CASSRTGGDYNEQFF.

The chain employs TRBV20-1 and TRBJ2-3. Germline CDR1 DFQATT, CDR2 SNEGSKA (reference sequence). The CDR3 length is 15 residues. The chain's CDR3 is CSARVSLPFTDTQYF.

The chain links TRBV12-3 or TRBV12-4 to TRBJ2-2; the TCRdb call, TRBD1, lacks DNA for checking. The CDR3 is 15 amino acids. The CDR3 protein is CASSLQGDYAGELFF.

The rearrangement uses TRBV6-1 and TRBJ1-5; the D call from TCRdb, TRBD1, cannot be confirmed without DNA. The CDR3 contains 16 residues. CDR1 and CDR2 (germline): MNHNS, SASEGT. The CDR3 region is CASSGLQQGIDQPQHF.

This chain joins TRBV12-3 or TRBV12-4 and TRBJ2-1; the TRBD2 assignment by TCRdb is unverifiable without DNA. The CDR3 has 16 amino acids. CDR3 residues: CASNDLGLAENNEQFF.

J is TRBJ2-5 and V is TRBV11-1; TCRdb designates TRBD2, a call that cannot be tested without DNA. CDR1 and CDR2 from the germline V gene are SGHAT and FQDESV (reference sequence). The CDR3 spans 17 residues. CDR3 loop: CASSFPVSLLKQETQYF.

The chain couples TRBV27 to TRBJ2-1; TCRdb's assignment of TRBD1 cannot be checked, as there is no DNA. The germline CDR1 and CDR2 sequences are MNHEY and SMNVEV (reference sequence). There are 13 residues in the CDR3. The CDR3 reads CASSNTGGDEQFF.

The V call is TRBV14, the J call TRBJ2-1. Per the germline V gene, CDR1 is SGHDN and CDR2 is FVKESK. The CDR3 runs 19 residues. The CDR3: CASSQAIRSSESSYNEQFF.

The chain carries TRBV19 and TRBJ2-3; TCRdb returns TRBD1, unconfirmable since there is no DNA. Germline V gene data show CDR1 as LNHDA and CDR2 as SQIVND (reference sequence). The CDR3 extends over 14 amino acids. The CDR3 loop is CASRPTGERDTQYF.